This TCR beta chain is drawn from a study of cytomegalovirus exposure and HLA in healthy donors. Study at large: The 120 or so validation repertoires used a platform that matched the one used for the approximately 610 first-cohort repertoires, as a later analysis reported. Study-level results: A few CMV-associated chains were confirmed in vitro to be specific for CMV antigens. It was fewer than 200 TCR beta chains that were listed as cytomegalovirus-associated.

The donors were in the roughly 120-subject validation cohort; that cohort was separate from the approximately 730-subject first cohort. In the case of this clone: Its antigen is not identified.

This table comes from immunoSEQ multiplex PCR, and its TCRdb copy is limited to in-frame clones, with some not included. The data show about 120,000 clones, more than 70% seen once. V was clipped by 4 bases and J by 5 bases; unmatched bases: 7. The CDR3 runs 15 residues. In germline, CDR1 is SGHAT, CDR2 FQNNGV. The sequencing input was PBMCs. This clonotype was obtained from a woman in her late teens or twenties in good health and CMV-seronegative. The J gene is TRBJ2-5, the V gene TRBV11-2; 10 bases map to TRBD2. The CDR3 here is CASSSLAGVDETQYF. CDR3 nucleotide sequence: TGTGCCAGCAGCTCCCTAGCGGGAGTAGACGAGACCCAGTACTTC.